One and the same sample provided the 26 T cell receptor beta chains below, sequenced in a study of cytomegalovirus exposure and HLA in healthy donors. The PCR was carried out with 60 Vbeta primers and 13 Jbeta primers. Libraries were prepared by immunoSEQ multiplex PCR; TCRdb keeps only in-frame clonotypes and omits some of them. The sample shows tens of thousands of clones, over 70% of them seen only once. Sequencing was carried out using PBMCs. The receptors come from a young man in good health and CMV-seropositive.

This rearrangement joins TRBV11-2 to TRBJ1-5, with 8 bases lining up with TRBD1. V lost 2 bases to trimming and J lost 5 bases; unmatched junction nucleotides: 2. Per the germline V gene, CDR1 is SGHAT and CDR2 is FQNNGV. CDR3 length equals 14 residues. Written as DNA, the CDR3 is TGTGCCAGCAGCTTATCAGGGGGCGATCAGCCCCAGCATTTT. Translation: CASSLSGGDQPQHF.

This chain uses TRBV4-1 with TRBJ2-1; D might be TRBD1 (6 bases). This CDR3 is built from 16 residues. With 3 bases removed from V and 7 bases from J, the gap between germline ends came to 19 bases. CDR1 and CDR2 (germline): MGHRA, YSYEKL. The CDR3 loop reads CASSQVFLGARNEQFF. DNA for the CDR3: TGCGCCAGCAGCCAGGTCTTTTTGGGGGCGCGGAATGAGCAGTTCTTC.

The V call is TRBV4-1, the J call TRBJ2-7; TRBD2 is a possible D gene (6 bases). Trimming shortened V by 0 bases and J by 6 bases, and 12 bases separated the two germline ends. The CDR3 totals 14 residues. CDR1 is MGHRA and CDR2 is YSYEKL in the germline V gene. CDR3 amino acids: CASSQDGGSAEQYF. Written as DNA, the CDR3 is TGCGCCAGCAGCCAAGACGGGGGTTCGGCCGAGCAGTACTTC.

This clone showed up just a few times. The chain has TRBV9 and TRBJ2-3; D is possibly TRBD1 (5 bases). Trimming stripped 4 bases from V and 4 bases from J, with 16 bases between. This CDR3 has 15 amino acids. The V gene's germline CDR1 is SGDLS and CDR2 YYNGEE. DNA for the CDR3: TGTGCCAGCAGCCAAGGTCCAGGGTTTCCAGATACGCAGTATTTT. Translation gives CASSQGPGFPDTQYF.

This rearrangement joins TRBV28 to TRBJ1-4; D is uncertain. The germline V gene encodes CDR1 MDHEN and CDR2 SYDVKM. V lost 6 bases and J 10 bases, leaving 15 bases between the germline ends. The CDR3 runs 13 residues. Here the CDR3 reads CASSPSERGKLFF. The CDR3 DNA is TGTGCCAGCAGCCCCTCAGAGCGCGGAAAACTGTTTTTT.

The chain recombines TRBV5-4 with TRBJ2-6; the D is unclear. Germline CDR1 and CDR2: SGHNT and YYREEE (reference sequence). The CDR3 is 14 residues long. Trimming took off 7 bases at V and 4 bases at J, with 12 bases between the two ends. Written as DNA, the CDR3 is TGTGCCAGCCAGTGGGCTCTCGGGGCCAACGTCCTGACTTTC. Residues: CASQWALGANVLTF.

The chain has TRBV29-1 and TRBJ1-2; D is possibly TRBD1 (5 bases). Germline V lookup: CDR1 SQVTM, CDR2 ANQGSEA. This CDR3 region has 13 residues. V was cut by 1 base and J by 8 bases, with 14 bases left in between. CDR3 residues: CSVEVGNGGGYTF. The DNA of the CDR3 is TGCAGCGTTGAAGTCGGGAACGGGGGGGGCTACACCTTC.

This clone was seen only once. The chain combines TRBV5-1 with TRBJ1-4, with TRBD1 identical over 8 bases. Losses at the gene ends were 3 bases for V and 5 bases for J; bases not matched to a gene: 3. CDR3 length: 14 amino acids. Germline lookup yields CDR1 SGHRS and CDR2 YFSETQ. This CDR3 is CASSSGTGNEKLFF. The CDR3 DNA is TGCGCCAGCAGCTCCGGGACAGGCAATGAAAAACTGTTTTTT. The whole variable domain, remainder taken from reference TRBV5-1 and TRBJ1-4, is KAGVTQTPRYLIKTRGQQVTLSCSPISGHRSVSWYQQTPGQGLQFLFEYFSETQRNKGNFPGRFSGRQFSNSRSEMNVSTLELGDSALYLCASSSGTGNEKLFFGSGTQLSVL.

V usage is TRBV4-1 and J usage is TRBJ1-5, with TRBD1 matching over 7 bases. Trimming removed 1 base from V and 1 base from J; junction bases left unmatched: 4. CDR1 is MGHRA, CDR2 YSYEKL, per germline. This CDR3 spans 16 amino acids. CDR3: CASSQGQGGSNQPQHF. The CDR3 coding sequence is TGCGCCAGCAGCCAAGGACAGGGCGGGAGCAATCAGCCCCAGCATTTT.

CDR3: CATSRDTPYEQYF. The CDR3, as DNA: TGTGCCACCAGCAGAGACACACCCTACGAGCAGTACTTC. This rearrangement joins TRBV15 to TRBJ2-7; D ambiguous. With 0 bases removed from V and 2 bases from J, the gap between germline ends came to 5 bases. Looked up from germline, CDR1 is LNHNV and CDR2 is YYDKDF (reference sequence). This CDR3 spans 13 amino acids.

The V call is TRBV13, the J call TRBJ2-1, with 14 nucleotides matching TRBD2. V gave up 5 bases and J gave up 9 bases; unmatched junction bases: 6. Germline V gives CDR1 PRHDT, CDR2 FYEKMQ (reference sequence). The CDR3 is 15 amino acids. CDR3 in amino acids: CASSEGLAGVSEQFF. The CDR3 DNA reads as TGTGCCAGCAGCGAGGGACTAGCGGGAGTCTCTGAGCAGTTCTTC.

V gene TRBV20-1 combines with J gene TRBJ2-7, with D uncertain. Trimming cost V 5 bases and J 3 bases, with 8 bases left between them. The CDR3 contains 11 residues. Germline CDR1 reads DFQATT; CDR2 reads SNEGSKA (reference sequence). The CDR3 DNA is TGCAGTGCTGAACTATTCTACGAGCAGTACTTC. Amino acids: CSAELFYEQYF.

The genes are TRBV4-2 and TRBJ1-1; no clear D gene. The CDR3 has 12 residues. Germline CDR1 LGHNA, CDR2 YNFKEQ. Deletions cut 5 bases from V and 7 bases from J, with 11 bases between. CDR3 DNA sequence: TGTGCCAGCAGCGATAGGCGGCATGAAGCTTTCTTT. Protein sequence: CASSDRRHEAFF.

J is TRBJ2-7 and V is TRBV7-2; 10 bases line up with TRBD2. This CDR3 is 15 amino acids long. The V gene's germline CDR1 is SGHTA and CDR2 FQGNSA. The V gene end was trimmed by 5 bases and the J gene end by 4 bases; junction bases not matched to a gene: 8. CDR3 in amino acids: CASSTRLAGLYEQYF. The CDR3 region has the DNA TGTGCCAGCAGCACACGACTAGCGGGTTTGTACGAGCAGTACTTC.

The V and J genes are TRBV19 and TRBJ2-1; 13 nucleotides match TRBD2. Germline V CDR1 and CDR2: LNHDA, SQIVND (reference sequence). CDR3 length equals 15 residues. The trim removed 10 bases at V and 6 bases at J, leaving 9 bases unmatched. The CDR3 bases are TGTGCCACCCGATGGAGGACTAGCGGGAGCAATGAGCAGTTCTTC. It codes for CATRWRTSGSNEQFF.

V and J are TRBV10-3 and TRBJ2-3; 10 bases line up with TRBD1. Trimming cost V 9 bases and J 3 bases; bases outside gene matches: 6. This CDR3 is 14 amino acids long. The germline V gene has CDR1 ENHRY and CDR2 SYGVKD. CDR3 protein: CAMGDRGGTDTQYF. Here the CDR3 DNA reads TGTGCCATGGGGGACAGGGGTGGTACAGATACGCAGTATTTT.

The chain has TRBV11-2 and TRBJ1-1; D not resolved. V was trimmed by 4 bases and J by 1 base, leaving 7 bases between them. Germline values: CDR1 SGHAT, CDR2 FQNNGV. The CDR3 runs 13 residues. CDR3 DNA: TGTGCCAGCAGCTCCGACTGGAACACTGAAGCTTTCTTT. It specifies CASSSDWNTEAFF.

This clone is medium-sized. This chain joins TRBV2 and TRBJ1-4, with TRBD1 as a possible D gene (6 bases). Trimming took 5 bases from V and 7 from J, leaving 8 bases between them. The CDR3 extends over 12 amino acids. Germline values: CDR1 SNHLY, CDR2 FYNNEI. CDR3 protein: CASSTTGEKLFF. As DNA, the CDR3 is TGTGCCAGCAGTACGACAGGTGAAAAACTGTTTTTT.

The V gene is TRBV5-6, the J gene TRBJ2-1, with D perhaps matching TRBD2 (6 bases). This CDR3 is 14 amino acids long. V was pared by 1 base and J by 7 bases, with 12 bases between. The germline V gene has CDR1 SGHDT and CDR2 YYEEEE. The CDR3 DNA follows: TGTGCCAGCAGCTTGTACGGGAGTGTGAATGAGCAGTTCTTC. Translation gives CASSLYGSVNEQFF. The full variable domain, completed using reference TRBV5-6 and TRBJ2-1, is DAGVTQSPTHLIKTRGQQVTLRCSPKSGHDTVSWYQQALGQGPQFIFQYYEEEERQRGNFPDRFSGHQFPNYSSELNVNALLLGDSALYLCASSLYGSVNEQFFGPGTRLTVL.

J is TRBJ2-3 and V is TRBV11-2; no clear D. Germline V gives CDR1 SGHAT, CDR2 FQNNGV. The CDR3 sequence is 11 residues long. With 5 bases removed from V and 5 bases from J, the gap between germline ends came to 5 bases. CDR3 sequence reads: CASSTGDTQYF. CDR3 nucleotide sequence: TGTGCCAGCAGCACGGGAGATACGCAGTATTTT.

This clone was detected a few times. The V gene is TRBV2, the J gene TRBJ1-1; D not certain. V was shortened by 6 bases and J by 5 bases, with 10 bases between the two germline ends. CDR1 and CDR2 (germline): SNHLY, FYNNEI. CDR3 length: 12 residues. CDR3 nucleotide sequence: TGTGCCAGCAGCTACGAAGAGACTGAAGCTTTCTTT. It specifies CASSYEETEAFF.

This chain joins TRBV11-2 and TRBJ2-3, with D perhaps matching TRBD2 (6 bases). The CDR3 is 16 residues long. With 2 bases removed from V and 4 bases from J, the gap between germline ends came to 16 bases. Germline CDR1 reads SGHAT; CDR2 reads FQNNGV. CDR3 DNA: TGTGCCAGCAGCTTAACCGGGGAGGTCGGGGCAGATACGCAGTATTTT. This gives the protein CASSLTGEVGADTQYF.

V gene TRBV5-4 combines with J gene TRBJ2-1; TRBD2 aligns across 10 bases. Per germline, CDR1 SGHNT and CDR2 YYREEE (reference sequence). The CDR3 has 15 residues. Trimming took 7 bases from V and 4 from J; bases not matched to a gene: 8. DNA for the CDR3: TGTGCCAGCCGGCAACTAGCGGGGATATACAATGAGCAGTTCTTC. As protein: CASRQLAGIYNEQFF.

In its sample, this clone was seen a few times. This chain uses TRBV28 with TRBJ2-6; D not certain. The CDR3 contains 15 residues. CDR1 and CDR2 from the germline V gene are MDHEN and SYDVKM. Trimming removed 2 bases from V and 0 bases from J, with 5 bases in between. CDR3 loop: CASSLAGSGANVLTF. DNA for the CDR3: TGTGCCAGCAGTTTAGCCGGCTCTGGGGCCAACGTCCTGACTTTC.

This chain joins TRBV10-2 and TRBJ2-7, with TRBD1 matching over 9 bases. The germline gives CDR1 WSHSY, CDR2 SAAADI. The CDR3 runs to 14 residues. V lost 5 bases and J lost 3; bases outside the gene matches: 5. The CDR3 sequence is CASSLGQGIYEQYF. CDR3 DNA: TGCGCCAGCAGTCTGGGACAGGGTATCTACGAGCAGTACTTC.

The table lists this clone with a count of one. The V call is TRBV14, the J call TRBJ2-1; D remains unclear. The germline CDR1 and CDR2 sequences are SGHDN and FVKESK. V lost 0 bases to trimming and J lost 3 bases, with 15 bases between them. This CDR3 comprises 17 residues. CDR3 DNA: TGTGCCAGCAGCCAAGACCCCCCCCGGGTAAGCTACAATGAGCAGTTCTTC. Translating gives CASSQDPPRVSYNEQFF.